This T cell receptor beta chain was obtained from a study of T cell responses to AZD1222 COVID-19 vaccine (dated by TCRdb to the early 2020s). The study in broad terms: TCR sequencing covered over 230 trial participants: some 210 given two doses of AZD1222 and around 25 given two doses of MenACWY control vaccine. Enrollment into the trials was organized by age into subgroups of 18-55, 56-69 and 70-plus years, and those subgroups contained roughly 150, 30 and 60 TCR-sequenced participants, respectively.

The CDR3 regions of human TCRbeta chains were subjected to immunosequencing. On the study's bioinformatics: TCRs in the repertoires were matched against a reference library of SARS-CoV-2-specific TCRs that had been generated with the MIRA antigen-specificity platform. Breadth meant the fraction of unique TCRs that were SARS-CoV-2-associated, whereas depth meant the fraction of total T cells that were SARS-CoV-2-associated. Using the MIRA data, each spike-specific TCR was mapped to the spike region that the TCR reacts to and placed in a CD4 or CD8 class. Log10-transformed breadth and depth values were compared by one-way ANOVA with Sidak's multiple comparisons tests. Here the immuneACCESS table is served through TCRdb, limited to in-frame sequences with V and J called. Missing clones are a known gap in these copies; in checked studies unresolved V genes cover under half, and the rest lacks a known reason. Clonal size and the V and J genes are those of that table, whereas D and trimming came from the DNA. In this sample the table shows around 120,000 clones, approximately 90% of which occur a single time. The ten most abundant clones make up 2.5% of the sample.

The germline V gene encodes CDR1 LNHDA and CDR2 SQIVND (reference sequence). A distance of 4 bases separates the germline ends of V and J, which lose 3 bases and 2 bases respectively. Inclusive of the bounding cysteine and phenylalanine, the CDR3 is 12 residues long. Kept here is only the CDR3 DNA, which spans 36 bases and is read in frame from base 1. Interpreted using the paper, the time point label stands for: about 28 days (+/-7) after the second vaccine dose. AZD1222 recipients with second doses at about 4 weeks or about 12 weeks were pooled, because spike-specific TCR depth and breadth did not differ between schedules. Vaccinee samples were obtained from the UK trials COV001 and COV002, which included a single-blind randomized controlled phase 2/3 trial of AZD1222 (ChAdOx1 nCoV-19) in healthy adults. For TCRbeta chain sequencing, PBMC samples from trial participants were taken at day 0 and at day 28 after the second dose.

General conclusions and limits of the study: Spike-specific TCR breadth and depth rose significantly after two AZD1222 doses compared with day 0 and with MenACWY recipients. Vaccine-associated CD4 TCRs spanned the whole spike protein, with dominant responses in regions 160-218 and 743-854. Reportedly, close to half of the unique spike-specific TCRs recognized epitopes lying outside the regions that are mutated in the B.1.351 and B.1.1.7 variants. Because no samples from the day 14 peak response were available, repertoires could be characterized only after the peak T cell response. Conclusions about previously exposed vaccinees were limited because only six or seven AZD1222 recipients were SARS-CoV-2 seropositive at baseline. The 56-69-year group was small, and its depth increase did not reach significance, likely because of low power. Most participants were white British and females outnumbered males, and the authors suggested that clonal diversity may have been underestimated.

Concerning this clone itself: Its antigen remains undetermined. Per-base quality was not reported, and no clone a single base away is much larger than it.

The rearranged chain carries TRBV19 and TRBJ2-5; too little of a D gene remains to name it. This clonotype originated in an adult who received the AZD1222 COVID-19 vaccine. Material: peripheral blood, obtained 28 days after the second AZD1222 dose. The CDR3 region reads CASSMRQETQYF. The sequence in DNA is TGTGCCAGTAGTATGCGACAAGAGACCCAGTACTTC.